Presented here are 13 T cell receptor beta chains from one specimen sequenced in a study of cytomegalovirus exposure and HLA in healthy donors (dated by TCRdb to 2015 to 2018). Library method: the immunoSEQ multiplex PCR assay. The multiplex PCR relied on a mix of 60 forward primers for TCR Vbeta segments and 13 reverse primers for TCR Jbeta segments. The clones in this table, taken by TCRdb from immuneACCESS, are in-frame only. Not every clone is retained; where verified, under half of the shortfall comes from an unresolved V gene, and the cause of the rest is unknown. The sample yields roughly 150,000 clones; under 90% were counted once. The ten largest clonotypes hold 2% to 2.5% of the sample. Sequencing was done on a sample of PBMCs. The source of these receptors is a boy aged 2-15 years in good health and CMV-seronegative.

The chain recombines TRBV10-3 with TRBJ1-2; TRBD1 might be the D (6 bases). Germline-derived CDR1 and CDR2 are ENHRY and SYGVKD. Trimming left V 7 bases short and J 4 bases short, with 16 bases between. There are 14 residues in the CDR3. In DNA, the CDR3 is TGTGCCATCACCGCAATGACAGGCGTCTATGGCTACACCTTC. Residues: CAITAMTGVYGYTF.

The gene calls are TRBV7-2 and TRBJ2-5, with D perhaps matching TRBD2 (5 bases). This CDR3 contains 14 residues. V was clipped by 2 bases and J by 2 bases, with 9 bases between them. The germline V gene has CDR1 SGHTA and CDR2 FQGNSA. The CDR3 loop reads CASSLRRTQETQYF. The CDR3 DNA follows: TGTGCCAGCAGCTTAAGGAGGACTCAAGAGACCCAGTACTTC.

This chain joins TRBV19 and TRBJ1-2; TRBD1 might be the D (6 bases). With 5 bases removed from V and 2 bases from J, the gap between germline ends came to 15 bases. CDR3 length equals 15 residues. CDR1 LNHDA and CDR2 SQIVND come from the germline V gene (reference sequence). In DNA form, the CDR3 reads TGTGCCAGTAGTTCAAATGGACAGACAAACTATGGCTACACCTTC. Protein product: CASSSNGQTNYGYTF.

A single count supports this clone. This chain connects TRBV27 to TRBJ2-1; 9 bases are a match to TRBD2. This CDR3 has 14 amino acids. From germline, CDR1 is MNHEY and CDR2 SMNVEV (reference sequence). The trim removed 6 bases at V and 12 bases at J, leaving 12 bases unmatched. The CDR3 nucleotides read TGTGCCAGCAGCCGGTCGCGAGCGGGAGGTGGGCAGTTCTTC. Amino acids: CASSRSRAGGGQFF.

This chain connects TRBV12-5 to TRBJ1-5; D remains ambiguous. The V end was cut by 6 bases, the J end by 6 bases, with 9 bases between. The CDR3 has 12 amino acids. Looked up from germline, CDR1 is LGHNT and CDR2 is FRNRAP. Written as DNA, the CDR3 is TGTGCTAGTGGCCGTGAGGGTCAGCCCCAGCATTTT. Its protein is CASGREGQPQHF.

CDR3 region: CASSPMRGGNEQFF. The DNA of the CDR3 is TGTGCCAGCTCACCTATGAGGGGAGGTAATGAGCAGTTCTTC. J is TRBJ2-1 and V is TRBV18; TRBD2 is a possible D gene (6 bases). Per the germline V gene, CDR1 is KGHSH and CDR2 is LQKENI. Trimming cost V 3 bases and J 7 bases, with 13 bases left between them. The CDR3 contains 14 residues.

The gene calls are TRBV2 and TRBJ2-2; D is unresolved. CDR1 is SNHLY, CDR2 FYNNEI, per germline. V lost 1 base, J lost 2 bases, and 14 bases lay in between. The CDR3 has 17 residues. The DNA for the CDR3 is TGTGCCAGCAGTGAAGGCCCGATAGCAATAAACACCGGGGAGCTGTTTTTT. It yields the protein CASSEGPIAINTGELFF.

J is TRBJ2-5 and V is TRBV9; TRBD1 agrees at 10 bases. This CDR3 comprises 15 residues. V shed 0 bases, J shed 3 bases, and the junction held 2 bases outside the gene matches. Germline V CDR1 and CDR2: SGDLS, YYNGEE. The CDR3 loop reads CASSVVGTGEETQYF. CDR3 coding DNA: TGTGCCAGCAGCGTAGTCGGGACAGGGGAAGAGACCCAGTACTTC. Based on the CDR3 plus reference TRBV9 and TRBJ2-5, the full variable domain is DSGVTQTPKHLITATGQRVTLRCSPRSGDLSVYWYQQSLDQGLQFLIQYYNGEERAKGNILERFSAQQFPDLHSELNLSSLELGDSALYFCASSVVGTGEETQYFGPGTRLLVL.

The chain employs TRBV9 and TRBJ2-1; D is undetermined. The germline V gene has CDR1 SGDLS and CDR2 YYNGEE. CDR3 length: 14 amino acids. Trimming stripped 0 bases from V and 4 bases from J, with 8 bases between. The CDR3 DNA is TGTGCCAGCAGCGTAGAGTGGAGATACAATGAGCAGTTCTTC. This codes for CASSVEWRYNEQFF.

This clone was seen a single time. This chain connects TRBV19 to TRBJ1-2, with TRBD1 matching over 7 bases. The CDR3 has 13 residues. The J segment lost 5 bases and the V segment lost 5 bases, leaving 5 bases of the junction unmatched. The germline V gene has CDR1 LNHDA and CDR2 SQIVND (reference sequence). The CDR3 region is CASSPRQGYGYTF. DNA of the CDR3: TGTGCCAGTAGTCCCCGACAGGGATATGGCTACACCTTC.

This clone occurred a few times. Other DNA variants within this sample encode the same CDR3. The gene calls are TRBV6-1 and TRBJ2-6; weak D call: TRBD2 (5 bases). The germline V gene encodes CDR1 MNHNS and CDR2 SASEGT. This CDR3 region has 15 residues. Trimming removed 3 bases from V and 1 base from J, with 7 bases in between. CDR3 coding DNA: TGTGCCAGCAGTGAGCGCGGGTCTGGGGCCAACGTCCTGACTTTC. Protein: CASSERGSGANVLTF.

The rearrangement links TRBV2 to TRBJ1-2; perhaps TRBD1 as D (6 bases). CDR3 length equals 15 residues. The V and J ends lost 0 bases and 7 bases respectively, with 15 bases between them. Germline CDR1 reads SNHLY; CDR2 reads FYNNEI. For the CDR3, the DNA is TGTGCCAGCAGTGAAGCGCTTCCGGGACATCGTGGCTACACCTTC. Translation: CASSEALPGHRGYTF.

The rearrangement links TRBV10-3 to TRBJ1-4, with TRBD1 as a possible D gene (5 bases). The V and J ends lost 3 bases and 6 bases respectively, with 20 bases between them. Germline V lookup: CDR1 ENHRY, CDR2 SYGVKD. The CDR3 covers 17 residues. CDR3 in amino acids: CAISEDVGAAGYEKLFF. CDR3 coding DNA: TGTGCCATCAGTGAAGATGTCGGGGCAGCGGGCTATGAAAAACTGTTTTTT.